This TCR beta chain appears in the sequencing data of a study of regulatory T cells in long-lasting Graves disease. Study-level results: Patients with persistent disease showed a bias toward TRBV28, TRBJ1-2 and TRBJ2-5.

V was trimmed by 11 bases and J by 1 base, leaving 29 bases between them. The CDR3 spans 18 residues. Arm-PCR of CDR3 regions with iRepertoire HTBI primers generated TCR beta libraries. TCRdb independently ran MiXCR on the multiplex PCR reads; one entry per CDR3 protein. In the table there are 360,000 or so distinct CDR3 sequences, 12% of which are singletons. This clonotype has a count of ten or more. Its specificity is unknown. Time point of the sample: newly diagnosed GD, antithyroid drugs for less than 3 months. TCR sequences were obtained from RNA taken from PBMCs. Another study also made use of these data, one on T cells in Graves' hyperthyroidism and ophthalmopathy. In that study: Graves' hyperthyroidism is called stable when ophthalmopathy does not progress within 18 months. The HTBI primer set was used in a first-round RT-PCR of the TCR CDR3.

This specimen was peripheral blood mononuclear cells (PBMCs), taken at new diagnosis, from a patient treated with antithyroid drugs. The chain links TRBV12-3 or TRBV12-4 to TRBJ1-1; D gene unclear. The clonotype originates from a woman between 18 and 29 years old with Graves disease. The CDR3 sequence: CAVMIGSSRIPWNTEAFF. The CDR3 region has the DNA TGTGCCGTCATGATTGGGTCCAGCCGAATCCCCTGGAACACTGAAGCTTTCTTT.